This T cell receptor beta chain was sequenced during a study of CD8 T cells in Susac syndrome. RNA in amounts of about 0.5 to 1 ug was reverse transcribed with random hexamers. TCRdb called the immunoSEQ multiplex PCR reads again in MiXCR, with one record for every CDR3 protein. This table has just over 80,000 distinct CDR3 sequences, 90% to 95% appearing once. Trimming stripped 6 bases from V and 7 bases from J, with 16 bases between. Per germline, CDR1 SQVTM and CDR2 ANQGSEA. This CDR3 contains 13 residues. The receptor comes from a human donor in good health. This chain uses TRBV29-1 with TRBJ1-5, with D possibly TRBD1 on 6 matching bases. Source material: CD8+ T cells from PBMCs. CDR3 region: CSVQGSGRQPQHF. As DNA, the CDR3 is TGCAGCGTACAGGGTAGTGGTAGGCAGCCCCAGCATTTT. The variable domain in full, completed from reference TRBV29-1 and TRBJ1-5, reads SAVISQKPSRDICQRGTSLTIQCQVDSQVTMMFWYRQQPGQSLTLIATANQGSEATYESGFVIDKFPISRPNLTFSTLTVSNMSPEDSSIYLCSVQGSGRQPQHFGDGTRLSIL.